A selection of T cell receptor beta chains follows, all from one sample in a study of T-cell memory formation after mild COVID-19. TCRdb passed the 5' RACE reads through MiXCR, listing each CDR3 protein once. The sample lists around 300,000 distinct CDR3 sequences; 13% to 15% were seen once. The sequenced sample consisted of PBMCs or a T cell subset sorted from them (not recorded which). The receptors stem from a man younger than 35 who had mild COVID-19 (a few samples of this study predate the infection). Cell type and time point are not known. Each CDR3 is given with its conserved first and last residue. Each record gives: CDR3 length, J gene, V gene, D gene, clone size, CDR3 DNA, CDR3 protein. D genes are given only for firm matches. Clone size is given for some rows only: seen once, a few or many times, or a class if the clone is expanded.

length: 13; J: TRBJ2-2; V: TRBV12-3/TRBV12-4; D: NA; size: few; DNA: TGTGCCAGCAGTTATCTAGCTGTCGGGGAGCTGTTTTTT; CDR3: CASSYLAVGELFF
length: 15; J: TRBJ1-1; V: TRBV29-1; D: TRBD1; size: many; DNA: TGCAGCGGGACAGGGGGCTGGGGTATGAACACTGAAGCTTTCTTT; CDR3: CSGTGGWGMNTEAFF
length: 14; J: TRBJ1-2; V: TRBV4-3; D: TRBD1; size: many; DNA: TGCGCCAGCAGCCACTCGACAGGGGACTATGGCTACACCTTC; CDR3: CASSHSTGDYGYTF
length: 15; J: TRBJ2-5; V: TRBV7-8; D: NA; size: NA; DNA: TGTGCCAGCAGCTATACAGGGAGTCTAGGGGAGACCCAGTACTTC; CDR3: CASSYTGSLGETQYF
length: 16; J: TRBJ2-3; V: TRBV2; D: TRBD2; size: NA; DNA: TGTGCCAGCAGGAACGATGGGCTAGCGGGGACAGATACGCAGTATTTT; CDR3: CASRNDGLAGTDTQYF
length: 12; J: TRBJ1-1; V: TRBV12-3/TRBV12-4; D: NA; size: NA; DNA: TGTGCCAGCAGTTTTGATCTGGGGCAAGCTTTCTTT; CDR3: CASSFDLGQAFF
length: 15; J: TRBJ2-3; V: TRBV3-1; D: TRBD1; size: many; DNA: TGTGCCAGCAGCCGGAACCGGGACAGCCGGAATACGCAGTATTTT; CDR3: CASSRNRDSRNTQYF
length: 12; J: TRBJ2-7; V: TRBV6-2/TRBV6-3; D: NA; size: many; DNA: TGTGCCAGCAGTCCCGGCGTTTACGAGCAGTACTTC; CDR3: CASSPGVYEQYF
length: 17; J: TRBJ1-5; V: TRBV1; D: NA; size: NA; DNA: NA; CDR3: CTSRGQVGGGSNQPQHF
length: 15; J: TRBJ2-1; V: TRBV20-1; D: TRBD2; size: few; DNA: TGCAGTGCTTCCCGAACGGGGGGGTTGAGGAATGAGCAGTTCTTC; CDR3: CSASRTGGLRNEQFF
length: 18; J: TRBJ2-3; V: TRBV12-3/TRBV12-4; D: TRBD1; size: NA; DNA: TGTGCCAGCAGTCTAGGGGGTCAGGACAGGACCTACACAGATACGCAGTATTTT; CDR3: CASSLGGQDRTYTDTQYF
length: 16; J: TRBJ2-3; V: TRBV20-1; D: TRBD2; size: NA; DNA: TGCAGTGCAGGCTTGGGGCTAGCGGGGGGAACAGATACGCAGTATTTT; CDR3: CSAGLGLAGGTDTQYF
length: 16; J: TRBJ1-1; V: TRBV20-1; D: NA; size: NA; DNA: TGCAGTGCTAGAGGAGGGCAAGGACAAGGGGTTTGGGAAGCTTTCTTT; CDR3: CSARGGQGQGVWEAFF
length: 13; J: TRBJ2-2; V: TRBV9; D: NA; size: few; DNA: TGTGCCAGCAGCGTCTTGGAGACCGGGGAGCTGTTTTTT; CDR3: CASSVLETGELFF
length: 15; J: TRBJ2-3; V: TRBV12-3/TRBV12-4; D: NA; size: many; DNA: TGTGCCAGCACCACCGAGGGGGGACTTAAAGATACGCAGTATTTT; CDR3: CASTTEGGLKDTQYF
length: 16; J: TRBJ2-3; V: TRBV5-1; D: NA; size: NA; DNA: TGCGCCAGTAGCCGACCGGCCCAAAGCGGCACAGATACGCAGTATTTT; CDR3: CASSRPAQSGTDTQYF
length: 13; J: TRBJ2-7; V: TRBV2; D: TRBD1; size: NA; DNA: TGTGCCAGCAGTGCGACAGGGGGCGACGAGCAGTACTTC; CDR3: CASSATGGDEQYF
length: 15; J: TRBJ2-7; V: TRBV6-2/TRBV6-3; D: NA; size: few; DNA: TGTGCCAGCAGTTACCCAGAAGGACACATCTACGAGCAGTACTTC; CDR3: CASSYPEGHIYEQYF
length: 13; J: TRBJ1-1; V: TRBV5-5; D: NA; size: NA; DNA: TGTGCCAGCAGCTTGGAGTGGAACACTGAAGCTTTCTTT; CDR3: CASSLEWNTEAFF
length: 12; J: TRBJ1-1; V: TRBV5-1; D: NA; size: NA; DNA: TGCGCCAGCAGCTTGTTGGGCTCTGAAGCTTTCTTT; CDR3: CASSLLGSEAFF
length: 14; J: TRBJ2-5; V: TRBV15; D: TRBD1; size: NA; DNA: TGTGCCACCAGCAGAGTGACAGGGGTAGAGACCCAGTACTTC; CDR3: CATSRVTGVETQYF
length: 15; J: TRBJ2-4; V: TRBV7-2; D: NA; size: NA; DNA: TGTGCCAGCAGCTTATCCCTATTAGCCAAAAACATTCAGTACTTC; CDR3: CASSLSLLAKNIQYF
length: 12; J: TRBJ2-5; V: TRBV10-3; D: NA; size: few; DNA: TGTGCCATCAGGGACGGTCAAGAGACCCAGTACTTC; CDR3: CAIRDGQETQYF
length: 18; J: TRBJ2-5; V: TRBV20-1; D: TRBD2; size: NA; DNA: TGCAGTGCTAGAGTAAGGAGGGGTAGCGGGGACTACCAAGAGACCCAGTACTTC; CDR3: CSARVRRGSGDYQETQYF
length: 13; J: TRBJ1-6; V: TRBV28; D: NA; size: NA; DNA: TGTGCCACCCTGGGGTCTAATAATTCACCCCTCCACTTT; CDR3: CATLGSNNSPLHF
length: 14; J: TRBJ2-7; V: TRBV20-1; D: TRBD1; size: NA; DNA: TGCAGTGCTAGATCCGCTGGACAGGGCTACGAGCAGTACTTC; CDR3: CSARSAGQGYEQYF